This T cell receptor beta chain was recorded in a study of regulatory and conventional T cells in RAG deficiency. Some clones are missing from TCRdb's copy, which holds only in-frame ones; the method was immunoSEQ multiplex PCR. The profile shows some 30,000 clones, about 88% of them singletons. The CDR3 covers 15 residues. V lost 2 bases, J lost 6 bases, and 16 bases lay in between. The germline CDR1 and CDR2 sequences are MGHDK and SYGVNS. This sample was also put to use in a study of regulatory T cells. Turning to that study: Amplification used 52 TRBV primers and 13 TRBJ primers. Skewed V and J usage and few unique V-J pairs marked patient repertoires, most in Tregs.

V is TRBV25-1 and J is TRBJ1-2; D not certain. The source of this sequence is a human donor in good health. Input material: CD8+ T cells sorted from blood. CDR3 nucleotides: TGTGCCAGCAGTGAAGCTCTGGGAACAGTAGATGGCTACACCTTC. Protein sequence: CASSEALGTVDGYTF.